Listed here are 8 T cell receptor beta chains from one sample, sequenced in a study of glioma-infiltrating T cells after dendritic cell vaccination. The assay was immunoSEQ multiplex PCR, and TCRdb's table has in-frame clones only and misses some. The data hold more than 20,000 clones, with roughly 91% observed a single time. The time point denotes: after dendritic cell vaccination, including at tumor progression/relapse. The specimen comprised blood, sampled after dendritic cell vaccination. The source of these receptors is a human donor with glioblastoma.

The chain links TRBV6-6 to TRBJ1-2; the D is unclear. The V and J ends lost 6 bases and 2 bases respectively, with 10 bases between them. Germline lookup yields CDR1 MNHNY and CDR2 SVGAGI (reference sequence). The CDR3 is made up of 13 amino acids. CDR3 residues: CASSPGRNYGYTF. CDR3 sequence (DNA): TGTGCCAGCAGCCCCGGGAGGAACTATGGCTACACCTTC.

The chain is built from TRBV19 and TRBJ2-5; D may be TRBD1 (6 bases). Looked up from germline, CDR1 is LNHDA and CDR2 is SQIVND (reference sequence). This CDR3 spans 13 amino acids. The V gene lost 5 bases and the J gene lost 3 bases, with 10 bases spanning the gap. The CDR3 sequence is CASSARTEETQYF. The CDR3 nucleotides read TGTGCCAGTAGTGCGCGGACAGAAGAGACCCAGTACTTC.

This chain connects TRBV18 to TRBJ2-3; no definite D call. This CDR3 comprises 11 residues. From germline, CDR1 is KGHSH and CDR2 LQKENI. Between the trimmed V and J ends, which lost 6 bases and 5 bases, there was a span of 6 bases. The CDR3 sequence: CASSFKDTQYF. The DNA of the CDR3 is TGTGCCAGCTCTTTTAAAGATACGCAGTATTTT.

The rearrangement uses TRBV5-6 and TRBJ2-7, with D maybe TRBD1 (5 bases). CDR3 size: 14 residues. V lost 4 bases to trimming and J lost 9 bases, with 20 bases between them. From germline, CDR1 is SGHDT and CDR2 YYEEEE. DNA for the CDR3: TGTGCCAGCAGCGCCCGACAGACCCCTACGGTGCAGTACTTC. This encodes CASSARQTPTVQYF.

With respect to this clone: Other DNA sequences in the same sample also yield this CDR3. The chain couples TRBV27 to TRBJ1-6; tentative D call: TRBD1 (6 bases). The ends were cut back, 9 bases at V and 7 bases at J, with 13 bases in the middle. The CDR3 sequence is 13 residues long. Germline CDR1 MNHEY, CDR2 SMNVEV (reference sequence). The CDR3 spells CASKRQDNSPLHF. CDR3 DNA: TGTGCCAGTAAAAGACAGGACAATTCACCCCTCCACTTT.

The chain uses TRBV5-6 and TRBJ2-3, with 7 bases that match TRBD2. The germline V gene has CDR1 SGHDT and CDR2 YYEEEE. This CDR3 region has 11 residues. The V segment lost 7 bases and the J segment 13 bases; nucleotides outside the gene matches: 9. The CDR3 loop is CASYGKGGKYF. The CDR3 DNA reads TGTGCCAGCTATGGCAAGGGAGGGAAGTATTTT.

The CDR3 coding sequence is TGTGCCAGCAGTGGAAGCTGGGCACAAGAGACCCAGTACTTC. Its translation: CASSGSWAQETQYF. This rearrangement joins TRBV6-5 to TRBJ2-5, with D uncertain. This CDR3 is built from 14 residues. Germline CDR1 MNHEY, CDR2 SVGAGI. V was shortened by 5 bases and J by 2 bases, with 12 bases between the two germline ends.

The chain employs TRBV10-3 and TRBJ2-7, with a tentative D call TRBD2 (6 bases). This CDR3 contains 15 residues. Germline V CDR1 and CDR2: ENHRY, SYGVKD. With 3 bases removed from V and 3 bases from J, the gap between germline ends came to 15 bases. The CDR3, as DNA: TGTGCCATCAGTGACCACGGGCGGGGCTACTACGAGCAGTACTTC. Translated, it gives CAISDHGRGYYEQYF.